Given below is one T cell receptor (beta chain) in context. Its antigen is undetermined. CDR1 is MNHEY and CDR2 is SMNVEV in the germline V gene (reference sequence). With 0 bases clipped from V and 1 base from J, the junction kept 8 bases outside the gene matches. The CDR3 runs to 17 residues. This entry is derived from a study of cytomegalovirus exposure and HLA in healthy donors. Whole-study results and caveats: Presence/absence analysis assumed near-uniform sequencing depth across donors.

The PCR was carried out with 60 Vbeta primers and 13 Jbeta primers. The method was immunoSEQ multiplex PCR; TCRdb's version includes in-frame clones alone and lacks a portion of them. The sample includes about 100,000 clones, 73% of them seen just once. The sequence came from a middle-aged man in good health and CMV-seronegative. Material: PBMCs. The chain uses TRBV27 and TRBJ2-7, with 8 bases lining up with TRBD2. CDR3 in DNA: TGTGCCAGCAGTTTATCTCGCGAGCGGGGGAGTTCCTACGAGCAGTACTTC. Translating gives CASSLSRERGSSYEQYF.